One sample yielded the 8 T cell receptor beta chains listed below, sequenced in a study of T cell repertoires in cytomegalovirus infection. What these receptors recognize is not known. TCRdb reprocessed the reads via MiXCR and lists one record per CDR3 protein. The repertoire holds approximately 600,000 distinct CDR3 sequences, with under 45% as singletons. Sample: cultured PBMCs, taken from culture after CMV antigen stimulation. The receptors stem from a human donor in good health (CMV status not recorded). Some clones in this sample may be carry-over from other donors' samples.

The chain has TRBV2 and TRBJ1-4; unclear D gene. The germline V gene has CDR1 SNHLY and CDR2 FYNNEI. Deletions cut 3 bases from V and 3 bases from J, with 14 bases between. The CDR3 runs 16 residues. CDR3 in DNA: TGTGCCAGCAGTGAGTCGTTTAGGGCCGCTAATGAAAAACTGTTTTTT. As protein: CASSESFRAANEKLFF.

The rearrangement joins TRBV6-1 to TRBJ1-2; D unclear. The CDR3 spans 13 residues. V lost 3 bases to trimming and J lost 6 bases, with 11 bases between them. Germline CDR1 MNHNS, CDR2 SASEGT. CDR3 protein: CASSETGRDGYTF. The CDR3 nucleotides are TGTGCCAGCAGTGAGACTGGCCGCGATGGCTACACCTTC.

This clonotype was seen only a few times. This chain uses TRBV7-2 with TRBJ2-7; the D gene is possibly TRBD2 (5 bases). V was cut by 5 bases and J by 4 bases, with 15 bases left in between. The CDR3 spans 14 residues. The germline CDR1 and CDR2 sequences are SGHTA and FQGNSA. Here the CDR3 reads CASSPLLGSYEQYF. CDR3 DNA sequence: TGTGCCAGCAGCCCCTTACTAGGAAGTTACGAGCAGTACTTC.

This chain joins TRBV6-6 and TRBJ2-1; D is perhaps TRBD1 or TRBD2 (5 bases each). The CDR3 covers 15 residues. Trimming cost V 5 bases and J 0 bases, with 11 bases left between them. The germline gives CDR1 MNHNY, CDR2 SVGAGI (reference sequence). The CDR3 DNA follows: TGTGCCAGCAGTGATACGAGGGGCTCCTACAATGAGCAGTTCTTC. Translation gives CASSDTRGSYNEQFF.

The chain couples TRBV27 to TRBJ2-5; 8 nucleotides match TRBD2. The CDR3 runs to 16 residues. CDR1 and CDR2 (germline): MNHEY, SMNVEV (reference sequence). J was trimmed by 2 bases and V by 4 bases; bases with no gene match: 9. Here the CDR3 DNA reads TGTGCCAGCAGTTCTAGACTAGCGAGCCCTCAAGAGACCCAGTACTTC. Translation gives CASSSRLASPQETQYF.

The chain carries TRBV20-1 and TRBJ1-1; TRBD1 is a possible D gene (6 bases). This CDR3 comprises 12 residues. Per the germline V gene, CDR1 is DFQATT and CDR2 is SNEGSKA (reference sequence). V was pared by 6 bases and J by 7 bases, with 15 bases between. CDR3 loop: CSAQIQGIEAFF. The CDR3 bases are TGCAGTGCCCAAATACAGGGAATTGAAGCTTTCTTT.

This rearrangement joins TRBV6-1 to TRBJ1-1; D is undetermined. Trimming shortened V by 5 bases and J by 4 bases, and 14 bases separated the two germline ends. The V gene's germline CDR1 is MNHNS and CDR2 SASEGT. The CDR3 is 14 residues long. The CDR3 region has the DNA TGTGCCAGCAGTTCGACTCAGGCTCGCACTGAAGCTTTCTTT. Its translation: CASSSTQARTEAFF.

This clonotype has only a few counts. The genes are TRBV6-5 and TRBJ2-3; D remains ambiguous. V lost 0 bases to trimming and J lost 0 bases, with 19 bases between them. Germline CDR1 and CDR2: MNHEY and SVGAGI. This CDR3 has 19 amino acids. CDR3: CASSYSREPETISTDTQYF. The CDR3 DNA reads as TGTGCCAGCAGTTACTCGAGAGAGCCCGAGACGATCAGCACAGATACGCAGTATTTT.